Following are 28 T cell receptor beta chains from one sample sequenced in a study of blood T cell repertoires in COVID-19. The method was immunoSEQ multiplex PCR; TCRdb's version includes in-frame clones alone and lacks a portion of them. Here the sample spans fewer than 300,000 clones, over 75% being singletons. Material: peripheral blood. Receptor source: a human donor in a cohort sampled during active COVID-19.

The V and J genes are TRBV19 and TRBJ1-2; 7 bases are shared with TRBD1. From germline, CDR1 is LNHDA and CDR2 SQIVND (reference sequence). The CDR3 runs to 14 residues. V was clipped by 7 bases and J by 3 bases; unmatched bases: 8. The chain's CDR3 is CASTPTGIYYGYTF. DNA of the CDR3: TGTGCCAGTACCCCGACAGGGATCTACTATGGCTACACCTTC.

The rearrangement joins TRBV4-1 to TRBJ2-7; TRBD1 matches at 7 bases. The CDR3 runs to 14 residues. CDR1 is MGHRA, CDR2 YSYEKL, per germline. J lost 2 bases, V lost 2 bases, and 3 bases had no gene match. The CDR3 DNA reads TGCGCCAGCAGCCAACCGGGACAGACCTACGAGCAGTACTTC. It translates to CASSQPGQTYEQYF.

The J gene is TRBJ1-2, the V gene TRBV4-3, with 10 bases fitting TRBD1. The germline CDR1 and CDR2 sequences are LGHNA and YSLEER. The J segment lost 12 bases and the V segment lost 4 bases, leaving 8 bases of the junction unmatched. The CDR3 totals 13 residues. CDR3 amino acids: CASSPRQGAMNTF. The CDR3 nucleotides are TGCGCCAGCAGCCCACGACAGGGGGCTATGAACACCTTC.

The chain employs TRBV4-3 and TRBJ2-3; tentatively, D is TRBD2 (6 bases). Per germline, CDR1 LGHNA and CDR2 YSLEER. V shed 4 bases and J shed 6 bases, with 17 bases lying between them. This CDR3 is 15 amino acids long. The CDR3 is CASSPHSGWSDTQYF. CDR3 nucleotide sequence: TGCGCCAGCAGCCCCCACAGCGGGTGGTCGGATACGCAGTATTTT.

The chain is built from TRBV25-1 and TRBJ2-7, with TRBD1 identical over 7 bases. Germline V gene data show CDR1 as MGHDK and CDR2 as SYGVNS. The CDR3 is 12 residues long. Unmatched junction bases numbered 4, after V lost 4 bases and J lost 7 bases. Here the CDR3 reads CASSATGREQYF. The CDR3 bases are TGTGCCAGCAGTGCGACAGGGAGAGAGCAGTACTTC.

This chain joins TRBV27 and TRBJ2-3, with 11 bases that match TRBD2. The junction had 14 bases not matched to a gene; V was cut back by 6 bases and J by 0 bases. The CDR3 is 19 amino acids. Looked up from germline, CDR1 is MNHEY and CDR2 is SMNVEV (reference sequence). As DNA, the CDR3 is TGTGCCAGCAGCCCAGGATTAGCGGGGGGGACCGTTAGCACAGATACGCAGTATTTT. This gives the protein CASSPGLAGGTVSTDTQYF.

V and J are TRBV10-2 and TRBJ2-3; 9 nucleotides line up with TRBD2. Germline CDR1 reads WSHSY; CDR2 reads SAAADI. V was clipped by 7 bases and J by 2 bases; unmatched bases: 7. The CDR3 is made up of 15 amino acids. CDR3 region: CASTPTSGHTDTQYF. CDR3 bases: TGCGCCAGCACACCAACTAGCGGGCACACAGATACGCAGTATTTT.

This chain uses TRBV27 with TRBJ2-1; TRBD1 might be the D (5 bases). V lost 2 bases to trimming and J lost 3 bases, with 11 bases between them. Germline assignment: CDR1 MNHEY and CDR2 SMNVEV (reference sequence). This CDR3 has 15 residues. The CDR3 reads CASSLGAVHYNEQFF. Written as DNA, the CDR3 is TGTGCCAGCAGTTTAGGGGCAGTTCACTACAATGAGCAGTTCTTC.

The V and J genes are TRBV10-3 and TRBJ2-7, with TRBD1 as a possible D gene (7 bases). Germline V gives CDR1 ENHRY, CDR2 SYGVKD. V lost 0 bases to trimming and J lost 9 bases, with 12 bases between them. This CDR3 comprises 13 residues. This CDR3 is CAISESRQGGQYF. CDR3 DNA: TGTGCCATCAGTGAGTCCAGACAGGGAGGGCAGTACTTC.

This clone was seen a handful of times. The V gene is TRBV4-1, the J gene TRBJ1-2; weak D call: TRBD1 (5 bases). CDR3 length: 13 residues. Looked up from germline, CDR1 is MGHRA and CDR2 is YSYEKL. V lost 6 bases to trimming and J lost 2 bases, with 10 bases between them. The DNA for the CDR3 is TGCGCCAGCAGTCTGGGGCAGAACTATGGCTACACCTTC. Its translation: CASSLGQNYGYTF.

This chain uses TRBV18 with TRBJ2-7; a weak D match, TRBD2 (6 bases). This CDR3 is 15 amino acids long. Germline V gene sequence: CDR1 KGHSH, CDR2 LQKENI. V lost 0 bases and J 5 bases, leaving 14 bases between the germline ends. The CDR3, as DNA: TGTGCCAGCTCACCACCCGGGACTCGGTGGGACGAGCAGTACTTC. This translates into CASSPPGTRWDEQYF.

The chain couples TRBV12-5 to TRBJ2-7; tentative D call: TRBD2 (6 bases). The length of the CDR3 is 15 residues. Germline V gene data show CDR1 as LGHNT and CDR2 as FRNRAP. Trimming pared 1 base from V and 4 bases from J, leaving 14 bases between. The CDR3 DNA reads as TGTGCTAGTGGTTTGGGGCCCGGGAGTATGTACGAGCAGTACTTC. Translating it yields CASGLGPGSMYEQYF.

This clone occurred a few times. This chain uses TRBV6-5 with TRBJ2-7; D is perhaps TRBD1 (5 bases). This CDR3 has 12 residues. Germline V gene sequence: CDR1 MNHEY, CDR2 SVGAGI. V was trimmed by 6 bases and J by 5 bases, leaving 11 bases between them. CDR3 bases: TGTGCCAGCAGCCCAACGACAGACGAGCAGTACTTC. Amino acids: CASSPTTDEQYF.

In its sample, this clone was seen once. This sequence joins TRBV4-2 and TRBJ2-5; TRBD2 matches at 11 bases. Trimming took 0 bases from V and 5 from J; bases not matched to a gene: 14. The CDR3 consists of 19 residues. CDR1 is LGHNA, CDR2 YNFKEQ, per germline. Here the CDR3 reads CASSQDRGLAGGRGETQYF. Here the CDR3 DNA reads TGTGCCAGCAGCCAAGATCGTGGTCTAGCGGGGGGCAGAGGTGAGACCCAGTACTTC.

This clone appeared once. The chain is built from TRBV5-5 and TRBJ2-3, with TRBD2 matching 13 bases. CDR3 length: 16 residues. Germline V gene lookup returns CDR1 SGHKS and CDR2 YYEKEE (reference sequence). The V and J ends lost 3 bases and 2 bases, in that order; junction bases with no gene match: 3. The CDR3 DNA is TGTGCCAGCAGCTGGGGACTAGCGGGGTACACAGATACGCAGTATTTT. Amino acid sequence: CASSWGLAGYTDTQYF.

The chain links TRBV9 to TRBJ2-3; 10 bases match TRBD2. Germline V gives CDR1 SGDLS, CDR2 YYNGEE. This CDR3 has 16 residues. The V gene end was trimmed by 3 bases and the J gene end by 4 bases; junction bases not matched to a gene: 8. The CDR3 nucleotides read TGTGCCAGCAGCGCACACCCAGCGGGAGGGCCAGATACGCAGTATTTT. Its translation is CASSAHPAGGPDTQYF.

The rearrangement uses TRBV9 and TRBJ1-4; TRBD1 matches at 12 bases. Germline CDR1 and CDR2: SGDLS and YYNGEE. With V trimmed by 3 bases and J by 6 bases, 6 bases remained unmatched. CDR3 length equals 16 residues. CDR3 nucleotide sequence: TGTGCCAGCAGCGGACGGGACAGGGGGCTGGATGAAAAACTGTTTTTT. It codes for CASSGRDRGLDEKLFF.

The chain recombines TRBV24-1 with TRBJ2-7; D remains ambiguous. The V end lost 6 bases, the J end lost 0 bases, and 8 bases lay between the germline ends. Germline V gene sequence: CDR1 KGHDR, CDR2 SFDVKD. CDR3 size: 13 residues. CDR3 residues: CATSPVASYEQYF. DNA for the CDR3: TGTGCCACCAGTCCAGTCGCCTCCTACGAGCAGTACTTC.

This clone was seen a single time. The J gene is TRBJ2-6, the V gene TRBV27; 10 nucleotides line up with TRBD2. Germline CDR1 MNHEY, CDR2 SMNVEV (reference sequence). The length of the CDR3 is 17 residues. Losses at the gene ends were 8 bases for V and 7 bases for J; bases not matched to a gene: 14. CDR3 in amino acids: CASRRTSGSAGANVLTF. The CDR3, as DNA: TGTGCCAGCCGGCGGACTAGCGGTTCCGCAGGAGCCAACGTCCTGACTTTC.

This chain uses TRBV11-3 with TRBJ2-1; D might be TRBD2 (5 bases). The V and J ends lost 0 bases and 13 bases respectively, with 13 bases between them. The CDR3 runs 13 residues. From germline, CDR1 is SGHNT and CDR2 YENEEA. CDR3 amino acids: CASSLDYEGTQFF. The CDR3 DNA reads as TGTGCCAGCAGCTTAGATTATGAGGGCACCCAGTTCTTC.

The chain employs TRBV6-6 and TRBJ1-2; TRBD1 matches at 10 bases. The CDR3 sequence is 13 residues long. J lost 3 bases, V lost 8 bases, and 3 bases had no gene match. Germline CDR1 reads MNHNY; CDR2 reads SVGAGI (reference sequence). The CDR3 spells CASSGTGDYGYTF. The CDR3 bases are TGTGCCAGCTCTGGGACAGGGGACTATGGCTACACCTTC.

The chain combines TRBV6-1 with TRBJ2-1, with 7 bases aligning to TRBD2. The CDR3 is 15 residues long. V shed 2 bases and J 3 bases; nucleotides not matched to a gene: 4. In germline, CDR1 is MNHNS, CDR2 SASEGT. The CDR3 sequence is CASSERGGSYNEQFF. The CDR3 DNA is TGTGCCAGCAGTGAAAGGGGCGGGAGCTACAATGAGCAGTTCTTC.

The J gene is TRBJ2-5, the V gene TRBV2; 8 nucleotides align to TRBD2. This CDR3 contains 16 residues. Looked up from germline, CDR1 is SNHLY and CDR2 is FYNNEI. J lost 4 bases, V lost 6 bases, and 13 bases had no gene match. CDR3 sequence reads: CASSSPDGGARETQYF. CDR3 nucleotide sequence: TGTGCCAGCAGCTCTCCGGACGGGGGGGCAAGAGAGACCCAGTACTTC.

The CDR3 protein is CASSFSSASNSPLHF. CDR3 in DNA: TGTGCCAGCAGTTTTTCATCAGCTAGTAATTCACCCCTCCACTTT. The rearrangement links TRBV4-2 to TRBJ1-6; D not resolved. V lost 6 bases and J lost 6, with 15 bases in between. The CDR3 covers 15 residues. The germline V gene has CDR1 LGHNA and CDR2 YNFKEQ.

The rearrangement joins TRBV15 to TRBJ2-7; D unresolved. Germline assignment: CDR1 LNHNV and CDR2 YYDKDF (reference sequence). CDR3 length: 17 amino acids. V gave up 0 bases and J gave up 0 bases, with 15 bases separating them. Written as DNA, the CDR3 is TGTGCCACCAGCAGAGATTACGCGCCCTATTCCTCCTACGAGCAGTACTTC. Residues: CATSRDYAPYSSYEQYF.

The gene calls are TRBV27 and TRBJ1-2; D is perhaps TRBD1 (5 bases). The CDR3 spans 13 residues. The germline V gene encodes CDR1 MNHEY and CDR2 SMNVEV (reference sequence). V was shortened by 9 bases and J by 7 bases, with 18 bases between the two germline ends. In nucleotides, the CDR3 is TGTGCCAGGCCTTGGGGGGTGAGGGGTGGCTACACCTTC. It translates to CARPWGVRGGYTF.

Turning to this clone: Germline and junction disagree at one end, which may indicate a read error. This chain joins TRBV2 and TRBJ2-1, with 7 bases fitting TRBD1. CDR3 length equals 8 residues. Germline CDR1 SNHLY, CDR2 FYNNEI. CDR3 sequence (DNA): TGTGCCAGGGACAGGAGCCTCTTC. It encodes CARDRSLF.

This clone was counted a single time. The genes are TRBV18 and TRBJ1-2; D not certain. V was pared by 5 bases and J by 7 bases, with 14 bases between. This CDR3 region has 13 residues. From germline, CDR1 is KGHSH and CDR2 LQKENI. The CDR3 here is CASSDGVLGGYTF. In nucleotides, the CDR3 is TGTGCCAGCTCAGACGGGGTGCTCGGTGGCTACACCTTC.